This T cell receptor beta chain was obtained from a study of blood T cell repertoires in COVID-19. Study background: Donors in the United States, Italy and Spain gave samples during acute or convalescent COVID-19. The cDNA or gDNA used as material had been derived from T cells, B-cell-depleted T cells, or PBMCs.

In the original workflow: The authors estimated nucleated cell counts from reference gene primer amplification. Some clones are missing from TCRdb's copy, which holds only in-frame ones; the method was immunoSEQ multiplex PCR. V, J and clone size derive from that table, while D and trimming were established from the DNA sequence. Of under 250,000 clones listed, almost 85% are singletons. The CDR3 is 16 residues long. Germline V gives CDR1 SGHRS, CDR2 YFSETQ. Trimming took 0 bases from V and 0 from J, leaving 12 bases between them. The material sequenced was peripheral blood. This receptor was obtained from a woman in her fifties or sixties with active or convalescent COVID-19. V gene TRBV5-1 combines with J gene TRBJ1-1; weak D call: TRBD1 (6 bases). CDR3 sequence (DNA): TGCGCCAGCAGCTTGGAGGGACATCTTATGAACACTGAAGCTTTCTTT. It codes for CASSLEGHLMNTEAFF.